The rows below give T cell receptor beta chains drawn from one sample of a study of CD4 T cells in relation to SARS-CoV-2 and coronaviruses. For these TCRs, the target antigens are not known. Profiling relied on immunoSEQ multiplex PCR, and the TCRdb table lists in-frame clones only, not all of them. The repertoire holds 18,000 or so clones, with about 70% as singletons. Sequencing was carried out using CD4+ T cells from PBMCs, cultured in vitro. All receptors derive from a human donor in good health. The CDR3 runs from the conserved cysteine through the conserved F or W. The D gene is left open where the match is weak. Only some rows state a clone size, as once, few, many or a class for expanded clones.

v_call	clone_size	j_call	d_call	cdr3_nt	cdr3_aa
TRBV6-5	once	TRBJ1-5	TRBD1	TGTGCCAGCGATAAAGGACAGGGCCGAAATCAGCCCCAGCATTTT	CASDKGQGRNQPQHF
TRBV3-1/TRBV3-2	-	TRBJ2-1	TRBD2	TGTGCCAGCAGCGCCCTTTGGGCGGGAGGTGGCAATGAGCAGTTCTTC	CASSALWAGGGNEQFF
TRBV11-2	few	TRBJ2-7	-	TGTGCCAGCAGCTTAGATAGCCAGGGGAGATACGAGCAGTACTTC	CASSLDSQGRYEQYF
TRBV14	-	TRBJ2-7	-	TGTGCCAGCAGCCAAGAACTTTCGGCCTACGAGCAGTACTTC	CASSQELSAYEQYF
TRBV7-3	-	TRBJ1-2	-	TGTGCCAGCAGCTTAAATCCAGGGATAGATGGCTACACCTTC	CASSLNPGIDGYTF
TRBV3-1/TRBV3-2	-	TRBJ2-7	-	TGTGCCAGCAGCCAAGAGACAGCGTTCCCCTACGAGCAGTACTTC	CASSQETAFPYEQYF
TRBV10-3	-	TRBJ2-2	TRBD2	TGTGCCATCAGTGAGACTAGCGGGTTGAACACCGGGGAGCTGTTTTTT	CAISETSGLNTGELFF
TRBV9	-	TRBJ2-2	TRBD1	TGTGCCAGCAGCGCGGGACAGGGGAACACCGGGGAGCTGTTTTTT	CASSAGQGNTGELFF
TRBV5-1	-	TRBJ2-3	-	TGCGCCAGCAGCGAGACTAGTACTAATACGCAGTATTTT	CASSETSTNTQYF
TRBV28	-	TRBJ2-2	-	TGTGCCAGCAGCCCCACTTGGGGGAGATCCTCCGGGGAGCTGTTTTTT	CASSPTWGRSSGELFF
TRBV6-1	-	TRBJ2-3	-	TGTGCCAGCAGTGAAGCCGGCCAGCCGGGTTCGGATACGCAGTATTTT	CASSEAGQPGSDTQYF
TRBV6-5	few	TRBJ2-7	-	TGTGCCAGCAGAGGAGATCTATCCTACGAGCAGTACTTC	CASRGDLSYEQYF
TRBV28	-	TRBJ1-4	TRBD1	TGTGCCAGCACCCGGACAGGGGGCGATGAAAAACTGTTTTTT	CASTRTGGDEKLFF
TRBV18	-	TRBJ1-3	-	TGTGCCAGCTCACCATTGGCCCTCTCTGGAAACACCATATATTTT	CASSPLALSGNTIYF
TRBV4-2	once	TRBJ2-7	TRBD1	TGTGCCAGCAGCCAAGAGGGGACAGGGAACTACGAGCAGTACTTC	CASSQEGTGNYEQYF
TRBV9	-	TRBJ2-5	TRBD2	TGTGCCGCCCTGGGGACTAGCGGGAGGGCCAAGACCCAGTACTTC	CAALGTSGRAKTQYF
TRBV3-1/TRBV3-2	-	TRBJ1-1	TRBD1	TGTGCCAGCAGCCGGATACAGGGGACTGAAGCTTTCTTT	CASSRIQGTEAFF
TRBV7-9	-	TRBJ2-2	-	TGTGCCAGCAGCTTGGTACGCCGCAACACCGGGGAGCTGTTTTTT	CASSLVRRNTGELFF
TRBV27	-	TRBJ2-7	-	TGTGCCAGCACCCTAATTAAAGGTCAAGGGACCTACGAGCAGTACTTC	CASTLIKGQGTYEQYF
TRBV24-1	-	TRBJ1-2	-	TGTGCCACCAGTGATTTTTCAAGTGAAGGCTACACCTTC	CATSDFSSEGYTF
TRBV10-3	few	TRBJ2-7	-	TGTGCCATCAATAAAGATTCCGAGCAGTACTTC	CAINKDSEQYF
TRBV3-1/TRBV3-2	-	TRBJ2-3	-	TGTGCCAGCAGCCAAGGAGGCACAGATACGCAGTATTTT	CASSQGGTDTQYF
TRBV9	-	TRBJ2-7	-	TGTGCCAGCGGGGGGTTTCACGAGCAGTACTTC	CASGGFHEQYF
TRBV11-2	once	TRBJ2-3	-	TGTGCCAGCAGCTTAACTGGGGTAGGCACAGATACGCAGTATTTT	CASSLTGVGTDTQYF
TRBV14	-	TRBJ1-3	TRBD1	TGTGCCAGCAGCCAGAGGACAGGGAGCTCTGGAAACACCATATATTTT	CASSQRTGSSGNTIYF
TRBV5-1	-	TRBJ1-5	-	TGCGCCAGCAGCCCGGGGCAGGGTTTGGGCAATCAGCCCCAGCATTTT	CASSPGQGLGNQPQHF
TRBV7-2	-	TRBJ2-1	TRBD2	TGTGCCAGCAGCTCACCCCCTGGGACTAGCGGGAGAGGCGGGGAGCAGTTCTTC	CASSSPPGTSGRGGEQFF
TRBV5-1	-	TRBJ2-5	TRBD2	TGCGCCAGCAGCCAGGGACTAGTCGGAGAGACCCAGTACTTC	CASSQGLVGETQYF
TRBV27	-	TRBJ1-1	-	TGTGCCAGCAGTTTTGGACCATTGAACACTGAAGCTTTCTTT	CASSFGPLNTEAFF
TRBV24-1	-	TRBJ2-1	-	TGTGCCACCAGTGATTCCCCGAGCAATGAGCAGTTCTTC	CATSDSPSNEQFF
TRBV28	-	TRBJ1-5	-	TGTGCCAGCAGTCTTAAGGGACAGCCCCAGCATTTT	CASSLKGQPQHF
TRBV18	-	TRBJ1-4	TRBD1	TGTGCCAGCTCCCCCGGGACAGAAGAAAAACTGTTTTTT	CASSPGTEEKLFF
TRBV19	-	TRBJ1-5	TRBD1	TGTGCCAGTAGTTTTCGGACAGGGAATCAGCCCCAGCATTTT	CASSFRTGNQPQHF
TRBV6-5	-	TRBJ1-2	TRBD1	TGTGCCAGCAGGGGTAACAGGGGGCTTGGAGGCTACACCTTC	CASRGNRGLGGYTF
TRBV10-3	-	TRBJ2-2	TRBD2	TGTGCCACCCACAAAAGCGGGAGTAGCGAGGAGCTGTTTTTT	CATHKSGSSEELFF
TRBV24-1	-	TRBJ2-5	-	TGTGCCACCAGTGACCCCAGGACAGCACAGGCCCAGTACTTC	CATSDPRTAQAQYF
TRBV5-1	-	TRBJ2-5	-	TGCGCCAGCAGCTTGGAATTCCCCGAAGAGACCCAGTACTTC	CASSLEFPEETQYF
TRBV27	-	TRBJ2-3	-	TGTGCCAGCAGTAGGCTAGACCGCACAGATACGCAGTATTTT	CASSRLDRTDTQYF
TRBV9	-	TRBJ2-1	TRBD1	TGTGCCAGCAGCGTAGCGGGACAGGGGACCTACAATGAGCAGTTCTTC	CASSVAGQGTYNEQFF
TRBV10-3	-	TRBJ1-5	-	TGTGCCATACAGGGTGTGAGCAATCAGCCCCAGCATTTT	CAIQGVSNQPQHF
TRBV7-3	few	TRBJ1-1	-	TGTGCCAGCAGCTCGGGCGCGGGCCTCATGAACACTGAAGCTTTCTTT	CASSSGAGLMNTEAFF
TRBV19	-	TRBJ1-2	TRBD1	TGTGCCAGTAGTATAAGTCGGGACAGGGGATATGGCTACACCTTC	CASSISRDRGYGYTF
TRBV18	-	TRBJ1-3	TRBD1	TGTGCCAGCTCACCACCGAGAGGGGGCACCTCTGGAAACACCATATATTTT	CASSPPRGGTSGNTIYF
TRBV24-1	-	TRBJ2-2	TRBD2	TGTGCCACCAGTGATTTAGCGGGAGACACCGGGGAGCTGTTTTTT	CATSDLAGDTGELFF
TRBV19	few	TRBJ2-3	TRBD2	TGTGCCAGTAGTATCTATGGCGGGAGGGGGACAGATACGCAGTATTTT	CASSIYGGRGTDTQYF
TRBV5-1	-	TRBJ1-3	-	TGCGCCAGCAGCTTGATCCCAGGGGAGACTGGAAACACCATATATTTT	CASSLIPGETGNTIYF
TRBV11-2	-	TRBJ2-7	-	TGTGCCAGCAGCCCAGGACGGATAAGAGGCTACGAGCAGTACTTC	CASSPGRIRGYEQYF